This T cell receptor beta chain is drawn from a study of post-analysis software for immune sequencing data. A word on this clonotype: The antigen remains unidentified.

Trimming removed 4 bases from V and 4 bases from J; junction bases left unmatched: 4. The CDR3 length is 13 residues. CDR1 is SQVTM, CDR2 ANQGSEA, per germline. Unique molecular identifiers were carried by the TCR beta cDNA libraries. The source material, about 0.85 to 11 million T cells, gave rise to 500,000 or so cDNA molecules. One entry per CDR3 protein, called by TCRdb with MiXCR from the PCR reads. This sample has hundreds of thousands of distinct CDR3 sequences, with around 40% found just once. The study's findings and limits: For normalized Chao1 diversity, multiple sclerosis patients scored significantly lower than controls did. Relative to controls, patients had about 5 TRBV segments at higher frequency, with TRBV5-6, TRBV5-1 and TRBV20-1 among these. Batch-mates among the samples co-clustered strongly by F measure.

Sample: blood. This receptor was identified in a girl aged 5-17 years with multiple sclerosis. The V gene is TRBV29-1, the J gene TRBJ2-7, with TRBD2 identical over 10 bases. Here the CDR3 reads CSVASGSSYEQYF. The CDR3 DNA sequence: TGCAGCGTTGCTAGCGGGAGTAGTTACGAGCAGTACTTC.